One and the same sample provided the 9 T cell receptor beta chains below, sequenced in a study of a mutant IDH1 vaccine in newly diagnosed glioma (dated by TCRdb to the early 2020s). The sample's time point, from its label and the paper: week 23, last vaccination. Each vaccine dose was 300 ug of a 20-mer mutant IDH1 peptide in Montanide, given subcutaneously with topical imiquimod. The antigens of these receptors remain unknown. Library prep was done by the immunoSEQ multiplex PCR assay. In TCRdb, the immuneACCESS table is reduced to in-frame sequences with V and J assigned. These tables do not hold every clone; where another copy was compared, an unresolved V gene accounts for under half, and the others remain unexplained. The sample data list roughly 60,000 clones, and roughly 81% of these were observed just once. The ten largest account for 4% of the sample. The sequenced sample was PBMCs, obtained from a glioma patient whose treatment included an IDH1 peptide vaccine. The receptor set was obtained from a man aged 25 to 40 with glioma.

This clone was recorded once. The chain couples TRBV2 to TRBJ1-4, with TRBD1 matching over 7 bases. Germline CDR1 reads SNHLY; CDR2 reads FYNNEI. V was clipped by 7 bases and J by 0 bases; unmatched bases: 5. This CDR3 has 15 amino acids. For the CDR3, the DNA is TGTGCCAGCAAAAAGGGGGCTGCAACTAATGAAAAACTGTTTTTT. It yields the protein CASKKGAATNEKLFF.

This clone was seen only once. The J gene is TRBJ2-7, the V gene TRBV19, with D possibly matching TRBD2 (5 bases). The V end lost 0 bases, the J end lost 7 bases, and 19 bases lay between the germline ends. Looked up from germline, CDR1 is LNHDA and CDR2 is SQIVND (reference sequence). The CDR3 sequence is 16 residues long. The CDR3 DNA sequence: TGTGCCAGTAGTATAGAGTTACGGGGAAGTCGGTGGGAGCAGTACTTC. Translation gives CASSIELRGSRWEQYF.

This rearrangement joins TRBV4-2 to TRBJ2-7; D remains unclear. V was pared by 0 bases and J by 3 bases, with 6 bases between. This CDR3 contains 13 residues. CDR1 is LGHNA and CDR2 is YNFKEQ in the germline V gene. CDR3 loop: CASSQDLFYEQYF. CDR3 in DNA: TGTGCCAGCAGCCAAGATTTATTCTACGAGCAGTACTTC.

This clone was observed once. The rearrangement joins TRBV7-9 to TRBJ2-1; tentative D call: TRBD1 (5 bases). The CDR3 consists of 13 residues. The germline CDR1 and CDR2 sequences are SEHNR and FQNEAQ (reference sequence). Between the trimmed V and J ends, which lost 1 base and 12 bases, there was a span of 13 bases. CDR3: CASSLEARGWQFF. The CDR3 DNA reads as TGTGCCAGCAGCTTAGAGGCTAGGGGATGGCAGTTCTTC.

V and J are TRBV9 and TRBJ1-3; D perhaps matches TRBD1 (6 bases). The CDR3 sequence is 14 residues long. The ends were cut back, 3 bases at V and 4 bases at J, with 11 bases in the middle. Per germline, CDR1 SGDLS and CDR2 YYNGEE. CDR3 sequence reads: CASSDRGAGNTIYF. The DNA of the CDR3 is TGTGCCAGCAGCGATCGGGGGGCCGGAAACACCATATATTTT.

V is TRBV11-2 and J is TRBJ1-5; possible D gene TRBD1, 6 bases. This CDR3 has 14 residues. From germline, CDR1 is SGHAT and CDR2 FQNNGV. V was pared by 4 bases and J by 0 bases, with 7 bases between. CDR3 sequence: CASSWTDSNQPQHF. The CDR3, as DNA: TGTGCCAGCAGCTGGACAGATAGCAATCAGCCCCAGCATTTT.

The V and J genes are TRBV7-6 and TRBJ2-5; TRBD2 matches at 8 bases. The germline CDR1 and CDR2 sequences are SGHVS and FNYEAQ. The CDR3 has 17 residues. The J segment lost 5 bases and the V segment lost 2 bases, leaving 13 bases of the junction unmatched. The CDR3 loop is CASSLRVRGGRPETQYF. CDR3 coding DNA: TGTGCCAGCAGCTTAAGGGTCCGCGGGGGGCGCCCGGAGACCCAGTACTTC.

A few counts support this clone. This chain uses TRBV4-2 with TRBJ1-6, with a weak D call TRBD1 (6 bases). Trimming cost V 5 bases and J 6 bases, with 11 bases left between them. The V gene's germline CDR1 is LGHNA and CDR2 YNFKEQ. This CDR3 is built from 14 residues. The CDR3 region has the DNA TGTGCCAGCAGCGCGGGGGCCACTAATTCACCCCTCCACTTT. Translation: CASSAGATNSPLHF.

The chain is built from TRBV6-1 and TRBJ2-1, with D perhaps matching TRBD1 (5 bases). Looked up from germline, CDR1 is MNHNS and CDR2 is SASEGT. V was shortened by 3 bases and J by 2 bases, with 11 bases between the two germline ends. The CDR3 covers 15 residues. The CDR3 is CASSEKGVTYNEQFF. The CDR3 nucleotides are TGTGCCAGCAGTGAGAAAGGGGTGACCTACAATGAGCAGTTCTTC.